A selection of T cell receptor beta chains follows, all from one sample in a study of human T cells and chemical hapten exposure. Each CDR3 protein is one row after TCRdb ran MiXCR on the RACE reads. The sample gives about 40,000 distinct CDR3 sequences, 3% to 3.5% of which show up once; about 6.9% is in the top ten. The input for sequencing was whole blood, taken in connection with sensitization to the hapten diphenylcyclopropenone (DPC). Source of these receptors: a man aged 40-55 years with alopecia areata. Some clones in this sample may be carry-over from other donors' samples. Both conserved end residues are part of each CDR3. Each record gives: V gene, clone size, J gene, CDR3 protein. The size entry is marked missing in some rows and otherwise reads once, few, many or a size class.

V gene: TRBV5-1; clone size: many; J gene: TRBJ2-1; CDR3 protein: CASSLRPEQFF
V gene: TRBV6-6; clone size: many; J gene: TRBJ1-1; CDR3 protein: CASSKEGRGNTEAFF
V gene: TRBV5-1; clone size: few; J gene: TRBJ2-4; CDR3 protein: CASSFMGGAKNIQYF
V gene: TRBV10-2; clone size: many; J gene: TRBJ2-7; CDR3 protein: CASSTTGVHEQYF
V gene: TRBV5-1; clone size: many; J gene: TRBJ2-1; CDR3 protein: CASSPDRGPGLAGTSSYNEQFF
V gene: TRBV19; clone size: many; J gene: TRBJ2-7; CDR3 protein: CASSSHGRGEQYF
V gene: TRBV19; clone size: many; J gene: TRBJ2-7; CDR3 protein: CASSIGSGSSGYEQYF
V gene: TRBV28; clone size: many; J gene: TRBJ2-7; CDR3 protein: CASSRALWGEYSYEQYF
V gene: TRBV7-2; clone size: many; J gene: TRBJ1-5; CDR3 protein: CASSVQGSRSNQPQHF
V gene: TRBV7-2; clone size: many; J gene: TRBJ2-2; CDR3 protein: CASSLVAGVQKTGELFF
V gene: TRBV20-1; clone size: many; J gene: TRBJ1-3; CDR3 protein: CSATTSNTIYF
V gene: TRBV6-6; clone size: NA; J gene: TRBJ2-5; CDR3 protein: CASTNGGVETQYF
V gene: TRBV7-9; clone size: NA; J gene: TRBJ2-3; CDR3 protein: CASISNHQSTDTQYF
V gene: TRBV3-1; clone size: many; J gene: TRBJ2-3; CDR3 protein: CASSSGSPADTQYF
V gene: TRBV29-1; clone size: many; J gene: TRBJ2-1; CDR3 protein: CSGKLGASYNEQFF
V gene: TRBV7-9; clone size: many; J gene: TRBJ1-3; CDR3 protein: CASSPGSSGNTIYF
V gene: TRBV10-3; clone size: many; J gene: TRBJ2-3; CDR3 protein: CAPWVVGRKAPRADTQYF
V gene: TRBV7-9; clone size: many; J gene: TRBJ2-2; CDR3 protein: CASSFGTGNTGELFF
V gene: TRBV20-1; clone size: NA; J gene: TRBJ2-1; CDR3 protein: CSARPVSSATNEQFF
V gene: TRBV7-6; clone size: many; J gene: TRBJ2-5; CDR3 protein: CASSFYGQGRETQYF
V gene: TRBV2; clone size: many; J gene: TRBJ2-2; CDR3 protein: CASSEVVNTGELFF
V gene: TRBV11-2; clone size: many; J gene: TRBJ2-3; CDR3 protein: CASSLSTSGSTDTQYF
V gene: TRBV3-1; clone size: many; J gene: TRBJ2-3; CDR3 protein: CASSQGGIRPETDTQYF
V gene: TRBV6-2/TRBV6-3; clone size: few; J gene: TRBJ1-1; CDR3 protein: CASSYLPGQLRAEAFF
V gene: TRBV5-5; clone size: many; J gene: TRBJ2-2; CDR3 protein: CASSLESSGDTGELFF
V gene: TRBV6-1; clone size: many; J gene: TRBJ1-5; CDR3 protein: CASSVTETGYQPQHF
V gene: TRBV20-1; clone size: many; J gene: TRBJ2-3; CDR3 protein: CSARPRGGTDTQYF
V gene: TRBV11-2; clone size: many; J gene: TRBJ2-1; CDR3 protein: CASSPLDSSGSRDEQFF
V gene: TRBV12-3/TRBV12-4; clone size: NA; J gene: TRBJ1-2; CDR3 protein: CASSSQNYGYTF